Described below is a single T cell receptor (beta chain) sequence and its context. Its matching antigen is unknown. In germline, CDR1 is LNHNV, CDR2 YYDKDF (reference sequence). Trimming removed 1 base from V and 5 bases from J, with 14 bases in between. This CDR3 is built from 15 residues. In TCRdb, the RACE reads were re-called with MiXCR into one record per CDR3 protein. The table lists 65,000 or so distinct CDR3 sequences, approximately 6.1% of them singletons. This sample is part of a study of human T cells and chemical hapten exposure. Study results and caveats: With DPC sensitization, TCRs exceeding 1 in 1000 frequency showed no change.

Time point described: healthy volunteer bleed at 6 weeks. The study extracted total RNA from unfractionated whole blood. The TCR originated in a female donor in good health. Some clones in this sample may be carry-over from other donors' samples. The chain employs TRBV15 and TRBJ2-5; D is uncertain. The sample taken for sequencing was whole blood. CDR3 loop: CATSRAPEAQETQYF. The DNA for the CDR3 is TGTGCCACCAGCAGAGCTCCAGAAGCCCAGGAGACCCAGTACTTC.